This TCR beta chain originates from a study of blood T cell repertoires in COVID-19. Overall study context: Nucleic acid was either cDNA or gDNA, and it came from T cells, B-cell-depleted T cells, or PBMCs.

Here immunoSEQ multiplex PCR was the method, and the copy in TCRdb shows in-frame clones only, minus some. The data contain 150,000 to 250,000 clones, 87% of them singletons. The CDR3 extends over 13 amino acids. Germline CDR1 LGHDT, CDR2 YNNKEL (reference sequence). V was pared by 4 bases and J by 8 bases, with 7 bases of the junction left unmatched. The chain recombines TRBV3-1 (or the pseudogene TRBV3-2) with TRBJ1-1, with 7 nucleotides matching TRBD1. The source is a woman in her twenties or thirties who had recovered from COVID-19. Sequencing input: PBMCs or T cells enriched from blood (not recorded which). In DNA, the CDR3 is TGTGCCAGCAGCCTGAGACAGGGACTGGAAGCTTTCTTT. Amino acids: CASSLRQGLEAFF.